Presented here are 32 T cell receptor beta chains from one specimen sequenced in a study of chemoradiotherapy in HPV16-positive cancers (dated by TCRdb to 2021 to 2024). Libraries were made using the immunoSEQ multiplex PCR assay. TCRdb's version of the immuneACCESS table is confined to in-frame rearrangements and falls short of the full clone set. An unresolved V gene accounts for under half of the shortfall where checked; the remainder is of unknown origin. The sample table contains more than 10,000 clones; only one count was recorded for over 75% of them. Less than 6% of the sample goes to the ten largest clones. This specimen consisted of blood, obtained from a patient who underwent chemoradiotherapy. The source of these receptors is a human donor with HPV-associated anogenital cancer.

The chain is built from TRBV21-1 and TRBJ1-2. TRBV21-1 is a pseudogene locus. This CDR3 is built from 14 residues. The CDR3 DNA is TGTGCCAGCAGCAAAATCAATATTAACTATGGCTACACCTTC. This sequence encodes CASSKININYGYTF.

V is TRBV7-9 and J is TRBJ1-2, with 10 bases identical to TRBD1. The CDR3 contains 13 residues. The V gene end was trimmed by 4 bases and the J gene end by 7 bases; junction bases not matched to a gene: 3. Per the germline V gene, CDR1 is SEHNR and CDR2 is FQNEAQ (reference sequence). The CDR3 here is CASSWTGGSGYTF. The CDR3 DNA reads as TGTGCCAGCAGCTGGACAGGGGGAAGTGGCTACACCTTC.

The chain recombines TRBV7-8 with TRBJ2-3, with D perhaps matching TRBD2 (6 bases). V was cut by 5 bases and J by 3 bases, with 18 bases left in between. This CDR3 is 16 amino acids long. Germline V gene data show CDR1 as SGHVS and CDR2 as FQNEAQ. CDR3 sequence reads: CASSTSQEGRTDTQYF. As DNA, the CDR3 is TGTGCCAGCAGCACGTCCCAGGAGGGGAGGACAGATACGCAGTATTTT.

The chain employs TRBV6-5 and TRBJ1-2; D gene unclear. This CDR3 contains 12 residues. Trimming pared 6 bases from V and 4 bases from J, leaving 9 bases between. Germline values: CDR1 MNHEY, CDR2 SVGAGI. In nucleotides, the CDR3 is TGTGCCAGCAGGGGCCGGGCCTATGGCTACACCTTC. Protein sequence: CASRGRAYGYTF.

This clone was seen a single time. The rearrangement joins TRBV5-1 to TRBJ1-1, with 8 positions matching TRBD1. This CDR3 is built from 15 residues. The V gene end was trimmed by 1 base and the J gene end by 4 bases; junction bases not matched to a gene: 6. The germline gives CDR1 SGHRS, CDR2 YFSETQ. The CDR3 loop reads CASSLKDRGLTEAFF. In DNA, the CDR3 is TGCGCCAGCAGCTTGAAAGACAGGGGTCTCACTGAAGCTTTCTTT.

Details on this clone: Compared with germline, one end of the junction differs, possibly owing to a read error. Other DNA sequences in this sample translate to the same CDR3. The chain links TRBV2 to TRBJ1-2; D is unclear. CDR1 SNHLY and CDR2 FYNNEI come from the germline V gene. The CDR3 is made up of 12 amino acids. The CDR3 region has the DNA TGTGCTAGCAGTCCTCCCGGCTATGGCTACACCTTC. Its protein is CASSPPGYGYTF.

The chain has TRBV6-6 and TRBJ1-5; D gene unclear. The germline gives CDR1 MNHNY, CDR2 SVGAGI (reference sequence). V was shortened by 6 bases and J by 0 bases, with 12 bases between the two germline ends. The CDR3 length is 15 residues. CDR3 in DNA: TGTGCCAGCAGCTTCGGAAGCGCTAGCAATCAGCCCCAGCATTTT. Amino acids: CASSFGSASNQPQHF.

The V gene is TRBV6-1, the J gene TRBJ1-5, with D unclear. Trimming stripped 2 bases from V and 11 bases from J, with 13 bases between. Germline V gene sequence: CDR1 MNHNS, CDR2 SASEGT. This CDR3 comprises 13 residues. The CDR3 reads CASSERNGLTQHF. The CDR3 DNA sequence: TGTGCCAGCAGTGAAAGGAACGGTCTAACCCAGCATTTT.

The chain combines TRBV5-1 with TRBJ2-1, with 7 nucleotides matching TRBD1. The CDR3 contains 15 residues. Germline loops: CDR1 SGHRS, CDR2 YFSETQ. Trimming at V came to 7 bases and at J to 4 bases, leaving 11 bases not matched to a gene. For the CDR3, the DNA is TGCGCCAGCGATATTTTGGGGACAGAATACAATGAGCAGTTCTTC. Protein product: CASDILGTEYNEQFF. The entire variable domain, with the rest obtained from reference TRBV5-1 and TRBJ2-1, is as follows: KAGVTQTPRYLIKTRGQQVTLSCSPISGHRSVSWYQQTPGQGLQFLFEYFSETQRNKGNFPGRFSGRQFSNSRSEMNVSTLELGDSALYLCASDILGTEYNEQFFGPGTRLTVL.

The gene calls are TRBV4-2 and TRBJ2-1; D is undetermined. This CDR3 contains 20 residues. From germline, CDR1 is LGHNA and CDR2 YNFKEQ. Trimming took 3 bases from V and 0 from J, leaving 24 bases between them. The CDR3 protein is CASSHLGVAVELSSYNEQFF. DNA for the CDR3: TGTGCCAGCAGCCATTTAGGCGTGGCGGTTGAATTGAGCTCCTACAATGAGCAGTTCTTC.

CDR3 sequence reads: CASSQKSQYTEAFF. DNA of the CDR3: TGCGCCAGCAGCCAAAAGTCCCAGTACACTGAAGCTTTCTTT. The chain couples TRBV4-1 to TRBJ1-1, with unresolved D. The V gene lost 2 bases and the J gene lost 3 bases, with 10 bases spanning the gap. This CDR3 is built from 14 residues. Germline lookup yields CDR1 MGHRA and CDR2 YSYEKL.

The V gene is TRBV2, the J gene TRBJ2-2, with D perhaps matching TRBD1 (5 bases). In germline, CDR1 is SNHLY, CDR2 FYNNEI. The V end was cut by 1 base, the J end by 5 bases, with 11 bases between. The CDR3 is made up of 15 amino acids. The CDR3 reads CASSEDLGATGELFF. CDR3 in DNA: TGTGCCAGCAGTGAAGATCTAGGGGCTACCGGGGAGCTGTTTTTT. Supplemented by reference TRBV2 and TRBJ2-2, the full variable domain reads EPEVTQTPSHQVTQMGQEVILRCVPISNHLYFYWYRQILGQKVEFLVSFYNNEISEKSEIFDDQFSVERPDGSNFTLKIRSTKLEDSAMYFCASSEDLGATGELFFGEGSRLTVL.

Only one count was recorded for this clone. This chain joins TRBV6-4 and TRBJ1-2; perhaps TRBD1 as D (5 bases). CDR1 MRHNA and CDR2 SNTAGT come from the germline V gene. The CDR3 runs 15 residues. Between the trimmed V and J ends, which lost 4 bases and 0 bases, there was a span of 12 bases. Here the CDR3 reads CASSVAATANYGYTF. The CDR3 DNA sequence: TGTGCCAGCAGTGTCGCCGCGACAGCTAACTATGGCTACACCTTC.

Sample share makes this clone large. V and J are TRBV15 and TRBJ2-7, with 12 positions matching TRBD2. This CDR3 is built from 18 residues. Germline V CDR1 and CDR2: LNHNV, YYDKDF (reference sequence). Germline trimming cut 1 base from V and 3 bases from J; bases unmatched to any gene: 10. CDR3 nucleotides: TGTGCCACCAGCAGAGTCAAGCTAGCGGGGGGGCCAATCTACGAGCAGTACTTC. Encoded protein: CATSRVKLAGGPIYEQYF.

The V call is TRBV2, the J call TRBJ2-3, with 14 bases identical to TRBD2. Germline V lookup: CDR1 SNHLY, CDR2 FYNNEI. With V trimmed by 5 bases and J by 2 bases, 6 bases remained unmatched. The CDR3 totals 17 residues. CDR3 amino acids: CASSPGTSGGLTDTQYF. The CDR3 bases are TGTGCCAGCAGTCCCGGGACTAGCGGGGGACTCACAGATACGCAGTATTTT. Using reference TRBV2 and TRBJ2-3 for the parts outside the CDR3, the full variable domain is EPEVTQTPSHQVTQMGQEVILRCVPISNHLYFYWYRQILGQKVEFLVSFYNNEISEKSEIFDDQFSVERPDGSNFTLKIRSTKLEDSAMYFCASSPGTSGGLTDTQYFGPGTRLTVL.

This sequence joins TRBV6-1 and TRBJ2-1; possible D gene TRBD1, 6 bases. The V end lost 1 base, the J end lost 9 bases, and 13 bases lay between the germline ends. The CDR3 runs to 14 residues. In germline, CDR1 is MNHNS, CDR2 SASEGT. The CDR3 sequence is CASSEGTASSEQFF. The CDR3 nucleotides are TGTGCCAGCAGTGAAGGGACAGCTAGTAGTGAGCAGTTCTTC.

This chain links TRBV7-2 with TRBJ1-1; 7 bases agree with TRBD1. The CDR3 sequence is 14 residues long. CDR1 is SGHTA, CDR2 FQGNSA, per germline. The trim removed 5 bases at V and 5 bases at J, leaving 8 bases unmatched. CDR3 in DNA: TGTGCCAGCAGCCCAGGGACAGCGTTGACTGAAGCTTTCTTT. Translated, it gives CASSPGTALTEAFF.

The chain couples TRBV30 to TRBJ2-7; D is perhaps TRBD2 (6 bases). The CDR3 is 11 amino acids. CDR1 and CDR2 from the germline V gene are GTSNPN and SVGIG (reference sequence). V was shortened by 4 bases and J by 3 bases, with 7 bases between the two germline ends. The CDR3: CAWTGGYEQYF. DNA of the CDR3: TGTGCCTGGACCGGGGGCTACGAGCAGTACTTC.

V usage is TRBV5-4 and J usage is TRBJ2-1; tentatively, D is TRBD2 (5 bases). This CDR3 region has 13 residues. Trimming shortened V by 1 base and J by 9 bases, and 11 bases separated the two germline ends. Germline V gene lookup returns CDR1 SGHNT and CDR2 YYREEE (reference sequence). CDR3 sequence: CASSLSGTPEQFF. CDR3 bases: TGTGCCAGCAGCTTGAGCGGAACCCCTGAGCAGTTCTTC.

The V call is TRBV5-1, the J call TRBJ2-3; 11 bases are shared with TRBD2. CDR3 length: 15 amino acids. V shed 4 bases and J 4 bases; nucleotides not matched to a gene: 5. CDR1 and CDR2 (germline): SGHRS, YFSETQ. This CDR3 is CASSGSGGAADTQYF. The CDR3 DNA reads as TGCGCCAGCAGCGGTAGCGGGGGGGCAGCAGATACGCAGTATTTT.

In its sample, this clone was seen a few times. The chain uses TRBV15 and TRBJ1-1, with D hard to call. Germline CDR1 reads LNHNV; CDR2 reads YYDKDF (reference sequence). There are 13 residues in the CDR3. V was trimmed by 3 bases and J by 0 bases, leaving 5 bases between them. CDR3 sequence reads: CATSSTVNTEAFF. CDR3 DNA: TGTGCCACCAGCAGTACAGTGAACACTGAAGCTTTCTTT. Looking up the rest from reference TRBV15 and TRBJ1-1 gives the full variable domain: DAMVIQNPRYQVTQFGKPVTLSCSQTLNHNVMYWYQQKSSQAPKLLFHYYDKDFNNEADTPDNFQSRRPNTSFCFLDIRSPGLGDTAMYLCATSSTVNTEAFFGQGTRLTVV.

The chain combines TRBV30 with TRBJ1-6, with D possibly TRBD1 on 6 matching bases. The CDR3 length is 15 residues. Trimming pared 0 bases from V and 9 bases from J, leaving 15 bases between. Germline V CDR1 and CDR2: GTSNPN, SVGIG (reference sequence). CDR3 loop: CAWSVGRGKGSPLHF. The CDR3 coding sequence is TGTGCCTGGAGTGTGGGCAGGGGAAAAGGTTCACCCCTCCACTTT.

In this sample, this clone turned up once. This chain joins TRBV7-8 and TRBJ1-5, with 7 bases fitting TRBD1. CDR1 and CDR2 from the germline V gene are SGHVS and FQNEAQ. The CDR3 spans 17 residues. V shed 5 bases, J shed 3 bases, and the junction held 13 bases outside the gene matches. The CDR3: CASSPAFGTAYNQPQHF. The CDR3 DNA follows: TGTGCCAGCAGCCCAGCCTTTGGGACAGCCTACAATCAGCCCCAGCATTTT.

CDR3 protein: CASSLTDRGPYQETQYF. CDR3 nucleotide sequence: TGCGCCAGCAGTCTAACAGACAGGGGACCGTACCAAGAGACCCAGTACTTC. The chain uses TRBV23-1 and TRBJ2-5; 8 bases are shared with TRBD1. TRBV23-1 is recorded as an ORF, its role being uncertain. The V segment lost 4 bases and the J segment 0 bases; nucleotides outside the gene matches: 10. CDR3 size: 17 residues.

For the CDR3, the DNA is TGTGCCAGCAGCTCCTCCGGGACAGGGACCTACGAGCAGTACTTC. It codes for CASSSSGTGTYEQYF. This chain joins TRBV11-3 and TRBJ2-7; 9 nucleotides line up with TRBD1. V lost 4 bases and J lost 2; bases outside the gene matches: 6. Germline V gene lookup returns CDR1 SGHNT and CDR2 YENEEA. The CDR3 totals 15 residues.

The rearrangement joins TRBV18 to TRBJ2-1; possible D gene TRBD2, 6 bases. CDR3 length: 13 amino acids. V lost 6 bases and J 8 bases, leaving 14 bases between the germline ends. From germline, CDR1 is KGHSH and CDR2 LQKENI. CDR3 bases: TGTGCCAGCTCCCAGCTGGGGGGATATGAGCAGTTCTTC. Translated: CASSQLGGYEQFF.

The count of this clone is one. The chain recombines TRBV2 with TRBJ2-2; TRBD1 might be the D (5 bases). Trimming shortened V by 7 bases and J by 2 bases, and 8 bases separated the two germline ends. Germline assignment: CDR1 SNHLY and CDR2 FYNNEI. This CDR3 is built from 13 residues. The CDR3 DNA is TGTGCCAGCAAGACAGATAACACCGGGGAGCTGTTTTTT. It specifies CASKTDNTGELFF.

The V gene is TRBV15, the J gene TRBJ2-5; D is tentatively TRBD1 or TRBD2 (6 bases each). V lost 0 bases, J lost 7 bases, and 18 bases lay in between. In germline, CDR1 is LNHNV, CDR2 YYDKDF (reference sequence). The CDR3 contains 16 residues. In nucleotides, the CDR3 is TGTGCCACCAGCAGAGATTTCGGGGGCGCCGGAGTGACCCAGTACTTC. As protein: CATSRDFGGAGVTQYF.

This clone was observed a few times. This chain connects TRBV7-2 to TRBJ2-5, with TRBD2 as a possible D gene (6 bases). This CDR3 region has 13 residues. The V gene's germline CDR1 is SGHTA and CDR2 FQGNSA. Deletions cut 4 bases from V and 4 bases from J, with 10 bases between. Written as DNA, the CDR3 is TGTGCCAGCAGCTGGGCGGGGTTAGAGACCCAGTACTTC. Amino acids: CASSWAGLETQYF.

This clone was picked up one time. V and J are TRBV6-4 and TRBJ2-3; 8 positions agree with TRBD2. The CDR3 loop spans 16 amino acids. Germline V gene sequence: CDR1 MRHNA, CDR2 SNTAGT. J was trimmed by 4 bases and V by 0 bases; bases with no gene match: 6. The CDR3 nucleotides are TGTGCCAGCAGTGACTCGGGGACTAGGTACCCAGATACGCAGTATTTT. Amino acid sequence: CASSDSGTRYPDTQYF.

The gene calls are TRBV2 and TRBJ2-5; 8 positions agree with TRBD2. The ends lost 3 bases at V and 3 bases at J; junction bases unmatched: 6. The germline CDR1 and CDR2 sequences are SNHLY and FYNNEI. This CDR3 is built from 15 residues. The CDR3 bases are TGTGCCAGCAGTGATTACGGGGGGGCCAAAGAGACCCAGTACTTC. Residues: CASSDYGGAKETQYF.

The chain is built from TRBV27 and TRBJ1-2, with D possibly matching TRBD1 (5 bases). The CDR3 has 12 residues. The germline gives CDR1 MNHEY, CDR2 SMNVEV (reference sequence). Trimming removed 6 bases at V and 5 bases at J, with 10 bases between. The CDR3: CASRGTPYGYTF. Here the CDR3 DNA reads TGTGCCAGCAGGGGGACGCCTTATGGCTACACCTTC.